These 29 T cell receptor beta chains were sequenced from one sample in a study of shared clonotypes between healthy human individuals. Libraries were prepared by immunoSEQ multiplex PCR; TCRdb keeps only in-frame clonotypes and omits some of them. The sample carries around 700,000 clones, 92% recorded once. CD45RO negativity and positive selection for CCR7 defined naive CD8 cells, a population that excluded terminally differentiated effector memory CD45RA+ cells. The material sequenced was naive CD8+ T cells sorted from blood. Receptors originate from a young man in good health.

This chain links TRBV19 with TRBJ2-7; TRBD2 might be the D (5 bases). Trimming took off 6 bases at V and 5 bases at J, with 14 bases between the two ends. The CDR3 is made up of 13 amino acids. Germline loops: CDR1 LNHDA, CDR2 SQIVND (reference sequence). The DNA for the CDR3 is TGTGCCAGTAGCCGGACTGATTTAAACGAGCAGTACTTC. This sequence encodes CASSRTDLNEQYF.

The V call is TRBV5-6, the J call TRBJ2-2; no definite D call. Trimming stripped 3 bases from V and 8 bases from J, with 11 bases between. The CDR3 runs 13 residues. Germline-derived CDR1 and CDR2 are SGHDT and YYEEEE. CDR3 coding DNA: TGTGCCAGCAGCTCCTCCCAAAAGGGGGAGCTGTTTTTT. Protein: CASSSSQKGELFF.

The J gene is TRBJ2-1, the V gene TRBV4-1; no clear D. Looked up from germline, CDR1 is MGHRA and CDR2 is YSYEKL. Deletions cut 0 bases from V and 3 bases from J, with 9 bases between. The CDR3 consists of 15 residues. Here the CDR3 reads CASSQEPRNYNEQFF. The DNA of the CDR3 is TGCGCCAGCAGCCAAGAACCCAGGAACTACAATGAGCAGTTCTTC.

In nucleotides, the CDR3 is TGTGCCAGCAGTTTAACCGTCAGGAATGAGCAGTTCTTC. Protein product: CASSLTVRNEQFF. This chain links TRBV27 with TRBJ2-1; D is uncertain. V dropped 2 bases and J dropped 7 bases, with 9 bases sitting between them. This CDR3 spans 13 amino acids. The germline gives CDR1 MNHEY, CDR2 SMNVEV (reference sequence).

V and J are TRBV6-1 and TRBJ1-3; a possible D gene is TRBD1 (5 bases). The CDR3 has 13 amino acids. CDR1 MNHNS and CDR2 SASEGT come from the germline V gene. Trimming took off 1 base at V and 8 bases at J, with 9 bases between the two ends. CDR3 in amino acids: CASSEVTGDTIYF. The CDR3 nucleotides are TGTGCCAGCAGTGAAGTAACGGGGGACACCATATATTTT.

The chain links TRBV5-4 to TRBJ1-2; 9 positions match TRBD1. The germline gives CDR1 SGHNT, CDR2 YYREEE (reference sequence). The CDR3 sequence is 14 residues long. V gave up 4 bases and J gave up 4 bases; unmatched junction bases: 5. The CDR3 DNA sequence: TGTGCCAGCAGCCAACGGACAGGGGCCTATGGCTACACCTTC. It codes for CASSQRTGAYGYTF.

This chain joins TRBV7-9 and TRBJ2-7; TRBD1 agrees at 8 bases. V lost 5 bases, J lost 7 bases, and 13 bases stayed unmatched. This CDR3 region has 15 residues. CDR1 and CDR2 (germline): SEHNR, FQNEAQ (reference sequence). CDR3 protein: CASSPGQGGVREQYF. DNA of the CDR3: TGTGCCAGCAGCCCCGGACAGGGCGGGGTGAGGGAGCAGTACTTC. Full variable domain (missing parts from reference TRBV7-9 and TRBJ2-7): DTGVSQNPRHKITKRGQNVTFRCDPISEHNRLYWYRQTLGQGPEFLTYFQNEAQLEKSRLLSDRFSAERPKGSFSTLEIQRTEQGDSAMYLCASSPGQGGVREQYFGPGTRLTVT.

This chain connects TRBV29-1 to TRBJ2-7, with no clear D. Between the trimmed V and J ends, which lost 4 bases and 2 bases, there was a span of 12 bases. The germline V gene has CDR1 SQVTM and CDR2 ANQGSEA. The CDR3 runs to 13 residues. Written as DNA, the CDR3 is TGCAGCGTTGCTTTAGCAGGAGCCTACGAGCAGTACTTC. It yields the protein CSVALAGAYEQYF.

The chain couples TRBV9 to TRBJ1-1; TRBD1 aligns across 7 bases. The germline gives CDR1 SGDLS, CDR2 YYNGEE. Trimming at V came to 3 bases and at J to 0 bases, leaving 5 bases not matched to a gene. The CDR3 loop spans 15 amino acids. The CDR3 DNA follows: TGTGCCAGCAGCGAGGAGACAGGGATGAACACTGAAGCTTTCTTT. It specifies CASSEETGMNTEAFF.

This clone was recorded a few times. The gene calls are TRBV9 and TRBJ1-2, with no clear D. Trimming took off 7 bases at V and 4 bases at J, with 11 bases between the two ends. Germline V lookup: CDR1 SGDLS, CDR2 YYNGEE. This CDR3 has 12 amino acids. CDR3 bases: TGTGCCAGCGGAACAGCCCCCTATGGCTACACCTTC. Protein sequence: CASGTAPYGYTF.

This chain uses TRBV30 with TRBJ2-2; D perhaps matches TRBD2 (5 bases). There are 15 residues in the CDR3. CDR1 and CDR2 from the germline V gene are GTSNPN and SVGIG (reference sequence). V gave up 0 bases and J gave up 3 bases, with 11 bases separating them. The chain's CDR3 is CAWSVLWGDTGELFF. CDR3 nucleotides: TGTGCCTGGAGTGTACTATGGGGAGACACCGGGGAGCTGTTTTTT.

V usage is TRBV11-2 and J usage is TRBJ2-3; TRBD1 agrees at 7 bases. V shed 3 bases, J shed 4 bases, and the junction held 4 bases outside the gene matches. The CDR3 is made up of 14 amino acids. Looked up from germline, CDR1 is SGHAT and CDR2 is FQNNGV. Written as DNA, the CDR3 is TGTGCCAGCAGCTTCGGGCAGGGGGCAGATACGCAGTATTTT. Amino acid sequence: CASSFGQGADTQYF.

V is TRBV6-1 and J is TRBJ1-5; 7 bases line up with TRBD1. The CDR3 contains 16 residues. Germline trimming cut 0 bases from V and 2 bases from J; bases unmatched to any gene: 4. From germline, CDR1 is MNHNS and CDR2 SASEGT. CDR3 nucleotides: TGTGCCAGCAGTGAAGCGGTAGGGGGCGGCAATCAGCCCCAGCATTTT. Amino acids: CASSEAVGGGNQPQHF.

J is TRBJ2-3 and V is TRBV7-8; D may be TRBD2 (6 bases). This CDR3 comprises 15 residues. V was cut by 2 bases and J by 0 bases, with 9 bases left in between. From germline, CDR1 is SGHVS and CDR2 FQNEAQ. CDR3 loop: CASSLWAGSTDTQYF. The CDR3 DNA sequence: TGTGCCAGCAGCTTATGGGCGGGGAGCACAGATACGCAGTATTTT.

The chain has TRBV29-1 and TRBJ2-7; 8 positions agree with TRBD1. This CDR3 has 15 amino acids. The V segment lost 4 bases and the J segment 3 bases; nucleotides outside the gene matches: 11. CDR1 is SQVTM, CDR2 ANQGSEA, per germline. CDR3: CSVVRAGGSYYEQYF. In DNA, the CDR3 is TGCAGCGTTGTTCGGGCAGGGGGCTCCTACTACGAGCAGTACTTC.

The CDR3 spells CASSQGLQTGGKEQYF. As DNA, the CDR3 is TGCGCCAGCAGCCAAGGTCTCCAGACAGGGGGCAAGGAGCAGTACTTC. V usage is TRBV4-1 and J usage is TRBJ2-7; 10 bases align to TRBD1. With 1 base clipped from V and 7 bases from J, the junction kept 10 bases outside the gene matches. In germline, CDR1 is MGHRA, CDR2 YSYEKL. The length of the CDR3 is 16 residues.

The V call is TRBV27, the J call TRBJ1-4, with D perhaps matching TRBD1 (6 bases). The CDR3 loop spans 15 amino acids. V gave up 5 bases and J gave up 8 bases, with 18 bases separating them. Germline loops: CDR1 MNHEY, CDR2 SMNVEV (reference sequence). This chain's CDR3 is CASSKTTGSLEKLFF. In DNA, the CDR3 is TGTGCCAGCAGTAAAACGACAGGAAGTCTAGAAAAACTGTTTTTT.

Only one count was recorded for this clone. The rearrangement uses TRBV7-2 and TRBJ1-4; D remains ambiguous. The CDR3 is made up of 13 amino acids. Germline CDR1 reads SGHTA; CDR2 reads FQGNSA. V was shortened by 4 bases and J by 8 bases, with 11 bases between the two germline ends. This CDR3 reads CASSSRVGEKLFF. The CDR3 coding sequence is TGTGCCAGCAGCTCTAGGGTCGGGGAAAAACTGTTTTTT. Together with reference TRBV7-2 and TRBJ1-4, the CDR3 gives the full variable domain: GAGVSQSPSNKVTEKGKDVELRCDPISGHTALYWYRQSLGQGLEFLIYFQGNSAPDKSGLPSDRFSAERTGGSVSTLTIQRTQQEDSAVYLCASSSRVGEKLFFGSGTQLSVL.

The genes are TRBV28 and TRBJ2-1; D unclear. V shed 6 bases and J shed 3 bases, with 3 bases lying between them. Germline V lookup: CDR1 MDHEN, CDR2 SYDVKM. The CDR3 is 11 residues long. The CDR3 is CASSNYNEQFF. The CDR3, as DNA: TGTGCCAGCAGCAACTACAATGAGCAGTTCTTC.

This chain uses TRBV21-1 with TRBJ2-4; TRBD2 was called by the table and not checked on the DNA. TRBV21-1 constitutes a pseudogene. The CDR3 consists of 19 residues. Written as DNA, the CDR3 is TGTGCCAGCAGCCGAAGGGGTTGGACTAGCGCGATAGCCAAAAACATTCAGTACTTC. It encodes CASSRRGWTSAIAKNIQYF.

This clone was seen once. The gene calls are TRBV9 and TRBJ1-3; D gene ambiguous. The CDR3 extends over 12 amino acids. CDR1 SGDLS and CDR2 YYNGEE come from the germline V gene. V was shortened by 4 bases and J by 2 bases, with 4 bases between the two germline ends. The CDR3: CASSSTGNTIYF. The CDR3 DNA sequence: TGTGCCAGCAGCTCAACTGGAAACACCATATATTTT.

The chain carries TRBV7-9 and TRBJ2-7; 8 bases fit TRBD1. The CDR3 totals 15 residues. The junction had 8 bases not matched to a gene; V was cut back by 5 bases and J by 2 bases. Germline CDR1 reads SEHNR; CDR2 reads FQNEAQ (reference sequence). The CDR3 coding sequence is TGTGCCAGCAGCCCCCGGACAGGGAAAACCTACGAGCAGTACTTC. It is translated as CASSPRTGKTYEQYF.

V and J are TRBV7-3 and TRBJ2-6; D unresolved. V was pared by 5 bases and J by 2 bases, with 7 bases between. CDR3 size: 14 residues. From germline, CDR1 is SGHTA and CDR2 FQGTGA. CDR3 loop: CASSVSAGANVLTF. The CDR3 DNA follows: TGTGCCAGCAGCGTTTCAGCTGGGGCCAACGTCCTGACTTTC.

With respect to this clone: The junction does not match germline at one end; this may be a read error. The chain couples TRBV7-9 to TRBJ2-6; the D is unclear. CDR1 is SEHNR, CDR2 FQNEAQ, per germline (reference sequence). The CDR3 totals 15 residues. The CDR3 DNA follows: TGTGCCACCAGCAGCCTACGAGCGGGGGCCAACGTCCTGACTTTC. Protein: CATSSLRAGANVLTF.

The chain joins TRBV4-3 to TRBJ1-1, with no clear D. CDR1 is LGHNA and CDR2 is YSLEER in the germline V gene. The CDR3 totals 13 residues. The ends were cut back, 5 bases at V and 6 bases at J, with 13 bases in the middle. The CDR3 sequence: CASSIRSAAEAFF. The CDR3 DNA follows: TGCGCCAGCAGCATCCGGTCGGCAGCTGAAGCTTTCTTT.

The chain combines TRBV27 with TRBJ2-7; D may correspond to TRBD1 or TRBD2 (5 bases each). The V gene lost 5 bases and the J gene lost 5 bases, with 13 bases spanning the gap. Germline V gives CDR1 MNHEY, CDR2 SMNVEV (reference sequence). This CDR3 region has 13 residues. DNA for the CDR3: TGTGCCAGCAGTCAGGGACCCAGGGACGAGCAGTACTTC. This gives the protein CASSQGPRDEQYF.

This chain links TRBV19 with TRBJ2-7, with D perhaps TRBD2 (6 bases). This CDR3 contains 15 residues. Germline assignment: CDR1 LNHDA and CDR2 SQIVND (reference sequence). Deletions cut 3 bases from V and 0 bases from J, with 12 bases between. For the CDR3, the DNA is TGTGCCAGTAGTATGAGAGCGGGCACCTCCTACGAGCAGTACTTC. It translates to CASSMRAGTSYEQYF.

This rearrangement joins TRBV18 to TRBJ2-1; weak D call: TRBD1 (6 bases). The CDR3 contains 17 residues. The germline V and J ends were trimmed by 3 bases and 4 bases, with 19 bases remaining between them. Per the germline V gene, CDR1 is KGHSH and CDR2 is LQKENI. The CDR3 DNA reads TGTGCCAGCTCACCTATTGGGGGCGCGGGTTCTTACAATGAGCAGTTCTTC. The encoded protein is CASSPIGGAGSYNEQFF.

This clone was found once. This chain joins TRBV29-1 and TRBJ2-5, with 8 bases matching TRBD2. The V gene's germline CDR1 is SQVTM and CDR2 ANQGSEA. The CDR3 length is 16 residues. The V gene end was trimmed by 0 bases and the J gene end by 1 base; junction bases not matched to a gene: 7. The CDR3 here is CSVEEAGDPFQETQYF. In DNA form, the CDR3 reads TGCAGCGTTGAAGAAGCGGGGGATCCCTTCCAAGAGACCCAGTACTTC.